Presented here are 16 T cell receptor beta chains from one specimen sequenced in a study of T cell responses to AZD1222 COVID-19 vaccine. The assay was immunoSEQ multiplex PCR, and TCRdb's table has in-frame clones only and misses some. The sample holds more than 110,000 clones; about 92% are singletons and the top ten take around 3.5%. Source: peripheral blood, taken 28 days after the second AZD1222 dose. The source of these receptors is an adult who received the AZD1222 COVID-19 vaccine.

The table lists this clone with a count of one. This chain uses TRBV3-1 (or the pseudogene TRBV3-2) with TRBJ2-2; 7 positions match TRBD1. CDR1 and CDR2 from the germline V gene are LGHDT and YNNKEL (reference sequence). This CDR3 has 14 amino acids. V dropped 6 bases and J dropped 3; count of bases not matched to a gene: 4. CDR3 sequence: CASRPGGYTGELFF. CDR3 coding DNA: TGTGCCAGCAGACCAGGGGGTTACACCGGGGAGCTGTTTTTT.

The rearrangement joins TRBV5-5 to TRBJ1-6, with D hard to call. Germline V gene data show CDR1 as SGHKS and CDR2 as YYEKEE (reference sequence). Trimming removed 1 base from V and 7 bases from J, with 3 bases in between. This CDR3 contains 12 residues. The CDR3 sequence is CASSLLNSPLHF. CDR3 nucleotide sequence: TGTGCCAGCAGCTTGCTCAATTCACCCCTCCACTTT.

The chain joins TRBV2 to TRBJ2-2, with 7 positions matching TRBD2. Germline V gene lookup returns CDR1 SNHLY and CDR2 FYNNEI. V lost 2 bases and J lost 4; bases outside the gene matches: 4. CDR3 length: 15 amino acids. The CDR3 region is CASSEQGGATGELFF. The CDR3 DNA reads as TGTGCCAGCAGTGAACAGGGAGGGGCCACCGGGGAGCTGTTTTTT.

The rearrangement uses TRBV5-5 and TRBJ2-1, with D unresolved. CDR1 is SGHKS and CDR2 is YYEKEE in the germline V gene (reference sequence). Between the trimmed V and J ends, which lost 0 bases and 4 bases, there was a span of 5 bases. CDR3 length: 13 amino acids. Here the CDR3 reads CASSLGGYNEQFF. The CDR3 DNA follows: TGTGCCAGCAGCTTGGGTGGTTACAATGAGCAGTTCTTC.

This clone occurred once. The rearrangement links TRBV13 to TRBJ2-2; maybe TRBD1 (5 bases). This CDR3 comprises 15 residues. Trimming left V 0 bases short and J 1 base short, with 6 bases between. Germline V gene sequence: CDR1 PRHDT, CDR2 FYEKMQ (reference sequence). The CDR3 DNA reads TGTGCCAGCAGCTTAGGGGGGCGGAACACCGGGGAGCTGTTTTTT. This sequence encodes CASSLGGRNTGELFF.

For the CDR3, the DNA is TGTGCCAGCAGTTACTCGAGAGGGGATACGCAGTATTTT. It translates to CASSYSRGDTQYF. The chain uses TRBV6-2 or TRBV6-3 and TRBJ2-3; D might be TRBD2 (5 bases). The CDR3 totals 13 residues. Germline loops: CDR1 MNHEY, CDR2 SVGEGT. Trimming removed 0 bases at V and 6 bases at J, with 7 bases between.

This chain joins TRBV11-1 and TRBJ1-2; 10 bases map to TRBD1. V dropped 5 bases and J dropped 3; count of bases not matched to a gene: 3. Germline-derived CDR1 and CDR2 are SGHAT and FQDESV (reference sequence). The CDR3 runs to 14 residues. The CDR3 region has the DNA TGTGCCAGCAGCATGGGACAGGGGTACTATGGCTACACCTTC. This translates into CASSMGQGYYGYTF.

The chain has TRBV5-5 and TRBJ2-1; 12 bases are shared with TRBD2. After removal of 2 bases from V and 4 bases from J, the junction contained 1 base not matched to a gene. CDR1 is SGHKS and CDR2 is YYEKEE in the germline V gene (reference sequence). CDR3 length: 15 amino acids. CDR3 nucleotide sequence: TGTGCCAGCAGCTTAGGACTAGCGGGATACAATGAGCAGTTCTTC. Its translation: CASSLGLAGYNEQFF.

The chain combines TRBV11-2 with TRBJ1-2; D gene uncertain. Trimming pared 1 base from V and 4 bases from J, leaving 13 bases between. Germline CDR1 reads SGHAT; CDR2 reads FQNNGV. The length of the CDR3 is 15 residues. CDR3 amino acids: CASSLAAVTPYGYTF. The CDR3 DNA reads as TGTGCCAGCAGCTTAGCTGCGGTCACACCCTATGGCTACACCTTC.

The chain is built from TRBV10-3 and TRBJ1-5, with TRBD1 as a possible D gene (6 bases). The germline CDR1 and CDR2 sequences are ENHRY and SYGVKD. The CDR3 consists of 14 residues. The V end was cut by 2 bases, the J end by 4 bases, with 9 bases between. The CDR3 nucleotides are TGTGCCATCAGTGAGGCGGGACAAAATCAGCCCCAGCATTTT. Amino acid sequence: CAISEAGQNQPQHF.

This chain uses TRBV5-6 with TRBJ2-5, with D perhaps given as TRBD1 or TRBD2 (6 bases each). Germline CDR1 SGHDT, CDR2 YYEEEE. This CDR3 comprises 14 residues. V lost 3 bases and J 7 bases, leaving 16 bases between the germline ends. CDR3 nucleotide sequence: TGTGCCAGCAGCTCTGGGGGGCGGCCCGCGACCCAGTACTTC. This encodes CASSSGGRPATQYF.

V gene TRBV19 combines with J gene TRBJ2-1; 9 positions match TRBD2. This CDR3 is built from 16 residues. The J segment lost 4 bases and the V segment lost 3 bases, leaving 7 bases of the junction unmatched. CDR1 is LNHDA, CDR2 SQIVND, per germline (reference sequence). The DNA of the CDR3 is TGTGCCAGTAGTATTAGCGGGGGACGACCTTACAATGAGCAGTTCTTC. It yields the protein CASSISGGRPYNEQFF.

The chain links TRBV27 to TRBJ1-4; 11 bases match TRBD1. V lost 2 bases, J lost 8 bases, and 7 bases stayed unmatched. The CDR3 sequence is 16 residues long. Germline V lookup: CDR1 MNHEY, CDR2 SMNVEV (reference sequence). The CDR3 protein is CASSLPSGTGGEKLFF. As DNA, the CDR3 is TGTGCCAGCAGTTTACCGTCCGGGACAGGGGGGGAAAAACTGTTTTTT.

The genes are TRBV4-3 and TRBJ2-1, with 12 bases identical to TRBD2. Germline CDR1 is LGHNA and CDR2 is YSLEER. The CDR3 is 18 amino acids. The V gene end was trimmed by 3 bases and the J gene end by 7 bases; junction bases not matched to a gene: 13. In nucleotides, the CDR3 is TGCGCCAGCAGCCAGGACGGACTAGCGGGGAGCCATATGAATGAGCAGTTCTTC. It codes for CASSQDGLAGSHMNEQFF.

The chain recombines TRBV18 with TRBJ1-5; 11 nucleotides line up with TRBD1. Trimming removed 6 bases from V and 6 bases from J; junction bases left unmatched: 7. CDR1 is KGHSH and CDR2 is LQKENI in the germline V gene. The CDR3 runs to 15 residues. The CDR3 loop is CASSPDRGQSQPQHF. In DNA, the CDR3 is TGTGCCAGCTCGCCGGACAGGGGGCAGAGTCAGCCCCAGCATTTT.

This chain uses TRBV19 with TRBJ1-1, with D uncertain. Germline loops: CDR1 LNHDA, CDR2 SQIVND (reference sequence). The CDR3 totals 13 residues. Trimming removed 3 bases at V and 4 bases at J, with 9 bases between. CDR3 nucleotides: TGTGCCAGTAGTATCGTGGTGGGCACTGAAGCTTTCTTT. As protein: CASSIVVGTEAFF.